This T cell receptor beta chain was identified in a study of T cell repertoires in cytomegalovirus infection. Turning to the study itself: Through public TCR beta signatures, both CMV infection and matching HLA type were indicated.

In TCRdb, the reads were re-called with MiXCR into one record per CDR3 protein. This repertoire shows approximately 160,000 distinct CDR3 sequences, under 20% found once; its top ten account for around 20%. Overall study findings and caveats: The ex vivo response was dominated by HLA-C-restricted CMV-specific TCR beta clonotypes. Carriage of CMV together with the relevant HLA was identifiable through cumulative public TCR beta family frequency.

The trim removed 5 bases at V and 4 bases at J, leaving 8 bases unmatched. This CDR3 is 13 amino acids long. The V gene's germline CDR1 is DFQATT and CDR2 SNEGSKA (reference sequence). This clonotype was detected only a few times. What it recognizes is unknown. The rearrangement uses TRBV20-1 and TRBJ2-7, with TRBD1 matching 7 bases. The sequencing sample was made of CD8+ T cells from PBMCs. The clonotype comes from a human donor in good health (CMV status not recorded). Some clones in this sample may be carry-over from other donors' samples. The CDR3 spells CSAPGTVIYEQYF. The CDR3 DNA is TGCAGTGCTCCGGGGACAGTTATATACGAGCAGTACTTC.